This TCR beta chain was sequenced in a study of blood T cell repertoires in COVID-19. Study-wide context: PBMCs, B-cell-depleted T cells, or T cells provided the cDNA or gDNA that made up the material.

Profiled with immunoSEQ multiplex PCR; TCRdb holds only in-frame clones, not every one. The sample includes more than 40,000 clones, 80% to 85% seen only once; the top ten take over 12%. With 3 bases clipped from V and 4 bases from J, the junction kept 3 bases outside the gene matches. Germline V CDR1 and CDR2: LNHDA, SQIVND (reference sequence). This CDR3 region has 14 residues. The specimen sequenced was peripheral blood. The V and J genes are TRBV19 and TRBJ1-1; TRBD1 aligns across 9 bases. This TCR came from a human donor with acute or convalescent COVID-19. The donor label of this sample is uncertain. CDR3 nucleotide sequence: TGTGCCAGTAGTATTGACAGGGGGGGCACTGAAGCTTTCTTT. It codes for CASSIDRGGTEAFF.